This entry features one T cell receptor beta chain sequence. Its antigen is unknown. The germline CDR1 and CDR2 sequences are MNHEY and SVGAGI. The V end was cut by 6 bases, the J end by 4 bases, with 15 bases between. The length of the CDR3 is 15 residues. ViraFEST assay sequencing came after antigen-specific CD4+ T cells were expanded with viral peptide pools. Cells that had been cultured for roughly eleven days were the source of isolated CD4+ T cells. Of the BNT162b2 and mRNA-1273 vaccines, participants received two doses of one or the other. IL-2 medium took the place of half the medium on both days 3 and 7. The repertoire was sequenced with immunoSEQ multiplex PCR; TCRdb's copy has only in-frame clones and lacks some. The sample lists 25,000 to 35,000 clones, roughly 63% seen once, with about 8.7% in the top ten. The sample comes from a study of vaccination effects on CD4 cells after COVID-19.

This clonotype originated in a human donor who received a COVID-19 vaccine. The chain is built from TRBV6-5 and TRBJ1-4; maybe TRBD1 (5 bases). The source material was CD4+ T cells from PBMCs cultured with SARS-CoV-2 spike peptides, sampled after COVID-19 vaccination. The CDR3 DNA is TGTGCCAGCAGAAGGGACGGGACGAATAATGAAAAACTGTTTTTT. Translated, it gives CASRRDGTNNEKLFF.